This passage covers 28 T cell receptor beta chains from one sample sequenced in a study of blood T cell repertoires in COVID-19. Method: immunoSEQ multiplex PCR; TCRdb's copy keeps in-frame clones and lacks some. The table includes about 57,000 clones, about 81% detected once. Material: peripheral blood. The receptors shown here come from a woman in her sixties or seventies with acute or convalescent COVID-19.

This clone was recorded at least ten times. The V and J genes are TRBV4-3 and TRBJ2-2; D remains unclear. The germline V gene has CDR1 LGHNA and CDR2 YSLEER. Deletions cut 3 bases from V and 0 bases from J, with 5 bases between. CDR3 length equals 14 residues. The chain's CDR3 is CASSQGPNTGELFF. Here the CDR3 DNA reads TGCGCCAGCAGCCAGGGCCCGAACACCGGGGAGCTGTTTTTT.

The chain joins TRBV7-8 to TRBJ1-1; a weak D match, TRBD1 (6 bases). This CDR3 is built from 14 residues. V was shortened by 7 bases and J by 1 base, with 13 bases between the two germline ends. CDR1 is SGHVS and CDR2 is FQNEAQ in the germline V gene. The CDR3: CASTSGVPNTEAFF. CDR3 bases: TGTGCCAGCACCTCAGGGGTCCCGAACACTGAAGCTTTCTTT.

The table lists this clone with a count of one. The CDR3 DNA follows: TGCGCCAGCAGCGGGACAGGGTCTTGGTACGAGCAGTACTTC. Its translation is CASSGTGSWYEQYF. The chain employs TRBV5-1 and TRBJ2-7; 9 nucleotides line up with TRBD1. Per germline, CDR1 SGHRS and CDR2 YFSETQ. There are 14 residues in the CDR3. The V and J ends lost 4 bases and 4 bases, in that order; junction bases with no gene match: 6.

The V call is TRBV10-2, the J call TRBJ2-3; unclear D gene. Germline lookup yields CDR1 WSHSY and CDR2 SAAADI. V lost 3 bases and J lost 0, with 7 bases in between. The CDR3 runs to 14 residues. CDR3 protein: CASSDPRSTDTQYF. DNA for the CDR3: TGCGCCAGCAGTGACCCGCGGAGCACAGATACGCAGTATTTT.

V is TRBV10-3 and J is TRBJ2-1; D perhaps matches TRBD2 (6 bases). This CDR3 contains 16 residues. Germline values: CDR1 ENHRY, CDR2 SYGVKD. V was cut by 2 bases and J by 2 bases, with 13 bases left in between. CDR3 sequence reads: CAISERAGRTYNEQFF. CDR3 nucleotide sequence: TGTGCCATCAGTGAGAGGGCGGGGAGGACCTACAATGAGCAGTTCTTC.

The chain couples TRBV4-2 to TRBJ2-5; 10 nucleotides align to TRBD2. The J segment lost 0 bases and the V segment lost 3 bases, leaving 1 base of the junction unmatched. The CDR3 runs 15 residues. Germline-derived CDR1 and CDR2 are LGHNA and YNFKEQ. In DNA form, the CDR3 reads TGTGCCAGCAGCCATCTAGCGGGGGACCAAGAGACCCAGTACTTC. Translating gives CASSHLAGDQETQYF.

The genes are TRBV2 and TRBJ1-1; the D gene is possibly TRBD1 (5 bases). The CDR3 sequence is 13 residues long. Germline assignment: CDR1 SNHLY and CDR2 FYNNEI. V lost 4 bases to trimming and J lost 7 bases, with 13 bases between them. CDR3 coding DNA: TGTGCCAGCAGTGTGGCCATGACAGTTGAAGCTTTCTTT. Amino acid sequence: CASSVAMTVEAFF.

This clone has only a few counts. This chain connects TRBV10-1 to TRBJ2-5; D not certain. The V and J ends lost 2 bases and 3 bases respectively, with 10 bases between them. The germline gives CDR1 WNHNN, CDR2 SYGVQD (reference sequence). There are 14 residues in the CDR3. CDR3 coding DNA: TGCGCCAGCAGTGAGCCCAGGTCAGAAGAGACCCAGTACTTC. This sequence encodes CASSEPRSEETQYF.

In this sample, this clone turned up a few times. This chain joins TRBV5-1 and TRBJ1-6; the D is unclear. The V gene's germline CDR1 is SGHRS and CDR2 YFSETQ. There are 14 residues in the CDR3. Trimming took 0 bases from V and 15 from J, leaving 16 bases between them. The CDR3 is CASSLAMAGQDLHF. The CDR3 DNA follows: TGCGCCAGCAGCTTGGCCATGGCCGGCCAGGACCTCCACTTT.

This chain joins TRBV30 and TRBJ2-4; TRBD1 matches 7 bases. The CDR3 runs to 15 residues. Germline V gives CDR1 GTSNPN, CDR2 SVGIG (reference sequence). V lost 1 base, J lost 3 bases, and 6 bases stayed unmatched. CDR3 DNA sequence: TGTGCCTGGAGTGAGAGGGACAGACACAAAAACATTCAGTACTTC. It encodes CAWSERDRHKNIQYF.

The V gene is TRBV2, the J gene TRBJ2-5; D is perhaps TRBD1 (5 bases). This CDR3 is 12 amino acids long. Germline-derived CDR1 and CDR2 are SNHLY and FYNNEI. With 2 bases removed from V and 5 bases from J, the gap between germline ends came to 6 bases. CDR3 amino acids: CASSEQGETQYF. In nucleotides, the CDR3 is TGTGCCAGCAGTGAACAGGGCGAGACCCAGTACTTC.

This sequence joins TRBV5-6 and TRBJ2-5, with TRBD2 matching over 7 bases. V shed 5 bases and J 4 bases; nucleotides not matched to a gene: 11. This CDR3 has 15 amino acids. Looked up from germline, CDR1 is SGHDT and CDR2 is YYEEEE. CDR3 DNA sequence: TGTGCCAGCAGTCTGAATTGGGGAGGGGTAGAGACCCAGTACTTC. This gives the protein CASSLNWGGVETQYF.

The count of this clone is one. V is TRBV29-1 and J is TRBJ2-7, with D maybe TRBD2 (5 bases). Deletions cut 1 base from V and 2 bases from J, with 6 bases between. The CDR3 length is 12 residues. Germline V gives CDR1 SQVTM, CDR2 ANQGSEA. The CDR3 here is CSVEVGAYEQYF. The DNA for the CDR3 is TGCAGCGTTGAAGTCGGGGCCTACGAGCAGTACTTC.

The gene calls are TRBV5-1 and TRBJ1-1; D perhaps matches TRBD1 (5 bases). V was cut by 3 bases and J by 5 bases, with 14 bases left in between. Germline CDR1 is SGHRS and CDR2 is YFSETQ. The CDR3 covers 14 residues. In nucleotides, the CDR3 is TGCGCCAGCAGCTCTACGCTCGGGGGAACTGAAGCTTTCTTT. Its translation: CASSSTLGGTEAFF.

The V gene is TRBV5-6, the J gene TRBJ1-2; D not certain. Deletions cut 4 bases from V and 5 bases from J, with 6 bases between. The CDR3 has 11 residues. Germline V gives CDR1 SGHDT, CDR2 YYEEEE. The chain's CDR3 is CASSRRYGYTF. Here the CDR3 DNA reads TGTGCCAGCAGCCGGAGGTATGGCTACACCTTC.

The chain is built from TRBV19 and TRBJ2-7; 7 bases align to TRBD1. Germline V gene sequence: CDR1 LNHDA, CDR2 SQIVND (reference sequence). Germline trimming cut 6 bases from V and 2 bases from J; bases unmatched to any gene: 4. This CDR3 is 13 amino acids long. In nucleotides, the CDR3 is TGTGCCAGTAGGCCACAGGGGACCTACGAGCAGTACTTC. Its translation is CASRPQGTYEQYF.

This clone was found a few times. This rearrangement joins TRBV6-2 or TRBV6-3 to TRBJ2-1; possibly TRBD1 for D (6 bases). This CDR3 is built from 15 residues. V was cut by 4 bases and J by 3 bases, with 13 bases left in between. CDR1 and CDR2 (germline): MNHEY, SVGEGT. The DNA of the CDR3 is TGTGCCAGCAGTTTGGTGGGGGCCGGCTACAATGAGCAGTTCTTC. Its translation is CASSLVGAGYNEQFF.

The V call is TRBV5-6, the J call TRBJ1-4, with D unclear. Looked up from germline, CDR1 is SGHDT and CDR2 is YYEEEE. The CDR3 covers 17 residues. V lost 1 base and J lost 1, with 14 bases in between. CDR3 sequence reads: CASSLNLFEGTNEKLFF. CDR3 coding DNA: TGTGCCAGCAGCTTGAATCTCTTCGAGGGAACTAATGAAAAACTGTTTTTT.

The J gene is TRBJ1-5, the V gene TRBV4-3, with a tentative D call TRBD1 (6 bases). The CDR3 contains 15 residues. V lost 4 bases, J lost 9 bases, and 19 bases lay in between. Germline V gene sequence: CDR1 LGHNA, CDR2 YSLEER. The CDR3 DNA is TGCGCCAGCAGCCCTCCTTCCAGGGGTGGGCGGCCCCAGCATTTT. This sequence encodes CASSPPSRGGRPQHF.

This clone was detected a few times. J is TRBJ1-4 and V is TRBV30; TRBD1 agrees at 7 bases. Trimming removed 2 bases from V and 6 bases from J; junction bases left unmatched: 3. Germline V gene data show CDR1 as GTSNPN and CDR2 as SVGIG (reference sequence). CDR3 length: 13 amino acids. The CDR3 region is CAWSRQGDEKLFF. The CDR3 DNA reads as TGTGCCTGGAGTCGACAGGGAGATGAAAAACTGTTTTTT.

This chain uses TRBV19 with TRBJ1-2, with D perhaps matching TRBD1 (6 bases). V lost 7 bases and J 0 bases, leaving 18 bases between the germline ends. This CDR3 region has 16 residues. CDR1 and CDR2 from the germline V gene are LNHDA and SQIVND (reference sequence). The DNA for the CDR3 is TGTGCCAGTATTTCTGCCTGGACAGCCTCTAACTATGGCTACACCTTC. The encoded protein is CASISAWTASNYGYTF.

The chain recombines TRBV4-1 with TRBJ2-7; possible D gene TRBD1, 5 bases. V shed 2 bases and J shed 1 base, with 6 bases lying between them. CDR3 length: 13 residues. Looked up from germline, CDR1 is MGHRA and CDR2 is YSYEKL. The CDR3 sequence is CASSQQGSYEQYF. The CDR3 DNA is TGCGCCAGCAGCCAACAGGGTTCCTACGAGCAGTACTTC.

The CDR3 here is CASSLKQGALEQPQHF. The CDR3 DNA reads TGTGCCAGCTCACTGAAACAGGGGGCTCTGGAGCAGCCCCAGCATTTT. The J gene is TRBJ1-5, the V gene TRBV18; 9 positions match TRBD1. The CDR3 length is 16 residues. V lost 4 bases and J lost 7; bases outside the gene matches: 11. CDR1 is KGHSH and CDR2 is LQKENI in the germline V gene.

This sequence joins TRBV30 and TRBJ2-5; TRBD1 matches 11 bases. Germline loops: CDR1 GTSNPN, CDR2 SVGIG (reference sequence). There are 15 residues in the CDR3. V shed 0 bases and J 3 bases; nucleotides not matched to a gene: 3. CDR3 DNA sequence: TGTGCCTGGAGTGTGAGGGGACAGGGGGAAGAGACCCAGTACTTC. Encoded protein: CAWSVRGQGEETQYF.

The V and J genes are TRBV11-3 and TRBJ2-3; 11 bases match TRBD2. V dropped 0 bases and J dropped 0; count of bases not matched to a gene: 2. Per the germline V gene, CDR1 is SGHNT and CDR2 is YENEEA. CDR3 length: 17 amino acids. The CDR3 DNA is TGTGCCAGCAGCTTAGACGGACTAGCGGGTAGCACAGATACGCAGTATTTT. Translation: CASSLDGLAGSTDTQYF.

The CDR3 nucleotides are TGTGCCAGCAGCCCAACGACAGGGGGCAAAGAGACCCAGTACTTC. It is translated as CASSPTTGGKETQYF. The chain couples TRBV7-9 to TRBJ2-5; 10 bases match TRBD1. Germline V CDR1 and CDR2: SEHNR, FQNEAQ (reference sequence). There are 15 residues in the CDR3. Germline trimming cut 5 bases from V and 3 bases from J; bases unmatched to any gene: 6.

The V gene is TRBV11-3, the J gene TRBJ1-3; TRBD1 matches 8 bases. CDR1 SGHNT and CDR2 YENEEA come from the germline V gene. The CDR3 contains 16 residues. With 5 bases clipped from V and 3 bases from J, the junction kept 9 bases outside the gene matches. Here the CDR3 DNA reads TGTGCCAGCAGCCCATCAGGGGGCGCGTTTGGAAACACCATATATTTT. Amino acid sequence: CASSPSGGAFGNTIYF.

The chain is built from TRBV18 and TRBJ2-2; 10 nucleotides align to TRBD2. CDR1 and CDR2 from the germline V gene are KGHSH and LQKENI. There are 16 residues in the CDR3. The trim removed 1 base at V and 8 bases at J, leaving 7 bases unmatched. Here the CDR3 reads CASSPRQRGGQGELFF. DNA for the CDR3: TGTGCCAGCTCACCACGCCAGCGGGGGGGCCAAGGGGAGCTGTTTTTT.